This TCR beta chain is from a study of cytomegalovirus exposure and HLA in healthy donors. Study-wide results and limits: Rarity characterized most TCR sequences, yet some public TCRs appeared in many donors. High specificity and sensitivity for cytomegalovirus status were reported for the classifier. A subsequent analysis found that TCR clusters from the first cohort also tended to co-occur in the roughly 120 validation repertoires, with approximately 95% of cluster scores above 0.

Only one count was recorded for this clone. Its antigen remains unknown. The assay was immunoSEQ multiplex PCR, and TCRdb's table has in-frame clones only and misses some. The sample has about 160,000 clones; around 92% are singletons. Germline loops: CDR1 SGDLS, CDR2 YYNGEE. This CDR3 contains 15 residues. The V segment lost 4 bases and the J segment 0 bases; nucleotides outside the gene matches: 3. This sequence originates from a woman between 18 and 29 years old in good health and CMV-seropositive. The rearrangement uses TRBV9 and TRBJ2-1, with TRBD2 matching 8 bases. The sequencing input was PBMCs. CDR3 amino acids: CASSKLADSYNEQFF. The CDR3 DNA sequence: TGTGCCAGCAGCAAACTAGCGGACTCCTACAATGAGCAGTTCTTC.